This TCR beta chain originates from a study of blood T cell repertoires in COVID-19. Methods used by the authors: Nucleated cell counts were estimated from reference gene primer amplification. The assay was immunoSEQ multiplex PCR, and TCRdb's table has in-frame clones only and misses some. That table is the source of V, J and clone size, and D and trimming were worked out from the DNA. The profile covers a few hundred thousand clones, with roughly 86% appearing a single time and approximately 13% taken by the ten largest. There are 15 residues in the CDR3. Germline CDR1 is MGHRA and CDR2 is YSYEKL. Unmatched junction bases numbered 5, after V lost 3 bases and J lost 1 base.

The rearrangement links TRBV4-1 to TRBJ1-1, with TRBD1 identical over 7 bases. Sequenced sample: peripheral blood. This clonotype originated in a man older than 75 with acute or convalescent COVID-19. The CDR3 loop is CASSQNRGANTEAFF. The CDR3 DNA sequence: TGCGCCAGCAGCCAGAACAGGGGTGCGAACACTGAAGCTTTCTTT.